This entry lists 31 T cell receptor beta chains sequenced from one sample in a study of T cells in Graves' hyperthyroidism and ophthalmopathy. Amplified regions were TCR beta CDR3 sequences from RNA transcripts. A set of HTBI primers served as the primers for a first-round RT-PCR of the TCR CDR3. A single record per CDR3 protein comes from TCRdb applying MiXCR to the multiplex PCR reads. The sample holds a few hundred thousand distinct CDR3 sequences, 13% to 15% seen once. Sequencing used blood. The receptors were sampled from a woman aged 55 to 70 with Graves' ophthalmopathy.

At least ten counts were recorded for this clonotype. The J gene is TRBJ2-7, the V gene TRBV24-1; TRBD2 might be the D (5 bases). Germline lookup yields CDR1 KGHDR and CDR2 SFDVKD. CDR3 length equals 13 residues. Trimming stripped 8 bases from V and 0 bases from J, with 10 bases between. CDR3 loop: CATNSGLSYEQYF. The CDR3 DNA follows: TGTGCCACCAACAGCGGCCTCTCCTACGAGCAGTACTTC.

This clonotype was recorded once. A single base separates this from a much larger clone, so it may be a read error. The CDR3 protein is CATSTLDQPQDF. CDR3 bases: TGTGCCACCAGCACCCTAGATCAGCCCCAGGATTTT. V usage is TRBV15 and J usage is TRBJ1-5; the D is unclear. The CDR3 loop spans 12 amino acids. Germline lookup yields CDR1 LNHNV and CDR2 YYDKDF (reference sequence).

This rearrangement joins TRBV6-2 or TRBV6-3 to TRBJ2-7; D is uncertain. The germline CDR1 and CDR2 sequences are MNHEY and SVGEGT. V shed 7 bases and J shed 2 bases, with 9 bases lying between them. The CDR3 is 12 amino acids. The CDR3 nucleotides are TGTGCCAGCACTGAGCACCCCTACGAGCAGTACTTC. Its protein is CASTEHPYEQYF.

The chain couples TRBV6-9 to TRBJ1-5; TRBD1 might be the D (5 bases). CDR3 length: 14 amino acids. Germline V gene sequence: CDR1 MNHGY, CDR2 SVAAGI. Trimming shortened V by 6 bases and J by 5 bases, and 14 bases separated the two germline ends. The CDR3 DNA reads as TGTGCCAGCAGCTTAGACAGAGACGATCAGCCCCAGCATTTT. It specifies CASSLDRDDQPQHF.

This clonotype was seen repeatedly, ten times or more. This sequence joins TRBV2 and TRBJ2-1; D may be TRBD2 (6 bases). V lost 10 bases to trimming and J lost 10 bases, with 17 bases between them. This CDR3 has 12 amino acids. Germline V gene data show CDR1 as SNHLY and CDR2 as FYNNEI. The DNA of the CDR3 is TGTGCCACCTCCCTCGGCCGGGGGGAGCAGTTCTTC. Amino acid sequence: CATSLGRGEQFF.

The chain carries TRBV11-2 and TRBJ2-7; weak D call: TRBD1 (5 bases). Trimming shortened V by 3 bases and J by 3 bases, and 9 bases separated the two germline ends. Germline V CDR1 and CDR2: SGHAT, FQNNGV. This CDR3 contains 13 residues. Written as DNA, the CDR3 is TGTGCCAGCAGCTTGGGGCAGATCTACGAGCAGTACTTC. This gives the protein CASSLGQIYEQYF.

This clonotype was seen only a few times. The rearrangement links TRBV18 to TRBJ1-6; D uncertain. Germline lookup yields CDR1 KGHSH and CDR2 LQKENI. The CDR3 covers 13 residues. Trimming pared 1 base from V and 10 bases from J, leaving 8 bases between. The CDR3, as DNA: TGTGCCAGCTCACCACGGGTGAACTCACCCCTCCACTTT. Its protein product is CASSPRVNSPLHF.

The chain carries TRBV24-1 and TRBJ2-1; 8 positions match TRBD2. The trim removed 9 bases at V and 7 bases at J, leaving 16 bases unmatched. CDR3 length equals 16 residues. The germline V gene encodes CDR1 KGHDR and CDR2 SFDVKD. The CDR3 reads CATEGRGREGRNEQFF. Written as DNA, the CDR3 is TGTGCCACCGAGGGTAGGGGTCGGGAGGGCCGGAATGAGCAGTTCTTC.

This clonotype was counted at least ten times. The rearrangement joins TRBV20-1 to TRBJ2-2, with D perhaps matching TRBD1 or TRBD2 (6 bases each). The CDR3 consists of 14 residues. CDR1 is DFQATT, CDR2 SNEGSKA, per germline (reference sequence). Trimming removed 3 bases at V and 7 bases at J, with 15 bases between. The CDR3 DNA reads as TGCAGTGCTAGGCCCGGGGGCGCAATCGGGGAGCTGTTTTTT. Amino acid sequence: CSARPGGAIGELFF.

This clonotype occurred many times. The rearrangement links TRBV13 to TRBJ2-7; D tentatively fits TRBD1 or TRBD2 (5 bases each). CDR3 length: 13 residues. Trimming stripped 2 bases from V and 2 bases from J, with 7 bases between. Germline CDR1 reads PRHDT; CDR2 reads FYEKMQ (reference sequence). This CDR3 is CASSLQGPYEQYF. CDR3 nucleotides: TGTGCCAGCAGCTTACAGGGACCCTACGAGCAGTACTTC.

The chain couples TRBV28 to TRBJ2-3, with TRBD2 identical over 13 bases. This CDR3 has 15 amino acids. CDR1 and CDR2 from the germline V gene are MDHEN and SYDVKM. Trimming cost V 5 bases and J 5 bases; bases outside gene matches: 4. The CDR3 spells CASSPGLAGVDTQYF. The CDR3 coding sequence is TGTGCCAGCAGTCCCGGACTAGCGGGAGTAGATACGCAGTATTTT.

This clonotype was detected ten times or more. The rearrangement uses TRBV2 and TRBJ2-6; 11 bases align to TRBD2. The CDR3 totals 18 residues. Germline V lookup: CDR1 SNHLY, CDR2 FYNNEI. Unmatched junction bases numbered 7, after V lost 6 bases and J lost 0 bases. CDR3 coding DNA: TGTGCCAGCAGGGCCGGGACTAGCGGTGCCTCTGGGGCCAACGTCCTGACTTTC. Translated, it gives CASRAGTSGASGANVLTF.

Comment on this clonotype: A much more abundant neighbour one base away suggests this may be a read error. The V gene is TRBV7-6, the J gene TRBJ2-5, with TRBD1 identical over 11 bases. The J call may be incorrect, as the DNA end agrees better with TRBJ2-1. Germline values: CDR1 SGHVS, CDR2 FNYEAQ. The CDR3 contains 15 residues. The CDR3 protein is CASSQGQGAQETQFF. CDR3 DNA: TGTGCCAGCAGCCAAGGACAGGGGGCACAAGAGACCCAGTTCTTC.

There are many counts of this clonotype. This chain joins TRBV2 and TRBJ1-6; TRBD1 might be the D (5 bases). This CDR3 has 13 amino acids. Trimming removed 7 bases at V and 4 bases at J, with 8 bases between. Germline assignment: CDR1 SNHLY and CDR2 FYNNEI. The CDR3 coding sequence is TGTGCCAGCAAGACAGATTATAATTCACCCCTCCACTTT. Translation: CASKTDYNSPLHF.

The chain recombines TRBV5-4 with TRBJ2-1; a weak D match, TRBD2 (5 bases). This CDR3 is 16 amino acids long. CDR1 is SGHNT and CDR2 is YYREEE in the germline V gene (reference sequence). Trimming pared 2 bases from V and 0 bases from J, leaving 12 bases between. In DNA, the CDR3 is TGTGCCAGCAGCTTTGGAGGTTCCTACTCCTACAATGAGCAGTTCTTC. Encoded protein: CASSFGGSYSYNEQFF. Full variable domain (remainder filled in from reference TRBV5-4 and TRBJ2-1): ETGVTQSPTHLIKTRGQQVTLRCSSQSGHNTVSWYQQALGQGPQFIFQYYREEENGRGNFPPRFSGLQFPNYSSELNVNALELDDSALYLCASSFGGSYSYNEQFFGPGTRLTVL.

This clonotype was picked up many times. The chain recombines TRBV11-2 with TRBJ2-7; 8 nucleotides line up with TRBD2. Germline trimming cut 1 base from V and 2 bases from J; bases unmatched to any gene: 4. This CDR3 spans 15 amino acids. Germline CDR1 reads SGHAT; CDR2 reads FQNNGV. The CDR3 sequence is CASSLALADTYEQYF. The DNA of the CDR3 is TGTGCCAGCAGCTTAGCACTAGCGGATACCTACGAGCAGTACTTC. The whole variable domain, filled in from reference TRBV11-2 and TRBJ2-7, reads EAGVAQSPRYKIIEKRQSVAFWCNPISGHATLYWYQQILGQGPKLLIQFQNNGVVDDSQLPKDRFSAERLKGVDSTLKIQPAKLEDSAVYLCASSLALADTYEQYFGPGTRLTVT.

This clonotype has only one observation. The V gene is TRBV12-3 or TRBV12-4, the J gene TRBJ2-5, with 12 bases fitting TRBD2. With V trimmed by 5 bases and J by 5 bases, 12 bases remained unmatched. The CDR3 extends over 17 amino acids. The CDR3 sequence is CASSTLAGGPEMETQYF. In nucleotides, the CDR3 is TGTGCCAGCAGTACCCTAGCGGGAGGGCCTGAGATGGAGACCCAGTACTTC.

The table lists this clonotype with many counts. The V call is TRBV5-1, the J call TRBJ2-4; the match to TRBD2 covers 11 bases. Germline CDR1 and CDR2: SGHRS and YFSETQ. The trim removed 1 base at V and 3 bases at J, leaving 6 bases unmatched. The CDR3 has 17 amino acids. CDR3 loop: CASSLSPLAGGKNIQYF. CDR3 nucleotide sequence: TGCGCCAGCAGCTTGTCACCTCTAGCGGGGGGCAAAAACATTCAGTACTTC. The whole variable domain, filled in from reference TRBV5-1 and TRBJ2-4, reads KAGVTQTPRYLIKTRGQQVTLSCSPISGHRSVSWYQQTPGQGLQFLFEYFSETQRNKGNFPGRFSGRQFSNSRSEMNVSTLELGDSALYLCASSLSPLAGGKNIQYFGAGTRLSVL.

This clonotype was seen only a few times. The gene calls are TRBV5-1 and TRBJ2-1; weak D call: TRBD2 (6 bases). The V end lost 6 bases, the J end lost 5 bases, and 12 bases lay between the germline ends. Germline CDR1 and CDR2: SGHRS and YFSETQ. The CDR3 has 13 residues. For the CDR3, the DNA is TGCGCCAGCACTCTGGGAGGAAACAATGAGCAGTTCTTC. Its translation: CASTLGGNNEQFF.

The CDR3 nucleotides are TGTGCCAGCAGTCGCCTTGGCCCAGCGGGAGCCGCAATGGTGGAGACCCAGTACTTC. It specifies CASSRLGPAGAAMVETQYF. J is TRBJ2-5 and V is TRBV6-1, with 8 bases fitting TRBD2. Germline V lookup: CDR1 MNHNS, CDR2 SASEGT. V dropped 5 bases and J dropped 5; count of bases not matched to a gene: 22. CDR3 length equals 19 residues.

This clonotype was seen more than once but under ten times. The chain combines TRBV2 with TRBJ2-5; D unresolved. V gave up 1 base and J gave up 5 bases, with 8 bases separating them. Germline lookup yields CDR1 SNHLY and CDR2 FYNNEI. The CDR3 consists of 13 residues. The CDR3 is CASSEGQKETQYF. The CDR3 nucleotides are TGTGCCAGCAGTGAAGGGCAGAAGGAGACCCAGTACTTC.

This chain links TRBV28 with TRBJ1-4; D possibly corresponds to TRBD1 (6 bases). CDR1 is MDHEN and CDR2 is SYDVKM in the germline V gene. Trimming pared 3 bases from V and 5 bases from J, leaving 10 bases between. The CDR3 contains 14 residues. The CDR3 protein is CASSFNRANEKLFF. CDR3 bases: TGTGCCAGCAGTTTTAACAGGGCGAATGAAAAACTGTTTTTT. The full variable domain, completed using reference TRBV28 and TRBJ1-4, is DVKVTQSSRYLVKRTGEKVFLECVQDMDHENMFWYRQDPGLGLRLIYFSYDVKMKEKGDIPEGYSVSREKKERFSLILESASTNQTSMYLCASSFNRANEKLFFGSGTQLSVL.

Notes on this clonotype: This CDR3 fails to terminate in the conserved phenylalanine or tryptophan, so it likely reflects a read error. V usage is TRBV4-1 and J usage is TRBJ1-1, with D hard to call. From germline, CDR1 is MGHRA and CDR2 YSYEKL. Trimming removed 0 bases from V and 2 bases from J, with 4 bases in between. CDR3 length: 13 amino acids. CDR3 coding DNA: TGCGCCAGCAGCCAAGAGCGCAACACTGAAGCTTTCTCT. It translates to CASSQERNTEAFS.

This clonotype was detected only a few times. The genes are TRBV20-1 and TRBJ1-1; no definite D call. Per germline, CDR1 DFQATT and CDR2 SNEGSKA (reference sequence). The CDR3 consists of 13 residues. V lost 0 bases and J lost 0, with 5 bases in between. CDR3: CSARDPMNTEAFF. The DNA for the CDR3 is TGCAGTGCTAGAGATCCGATGAACACTGAAGCTTTCTTT.

In this sample, this clonotype turned up many times. The chain uses TRBV6-1 and TRBJ1-2; TRBD1 matches 10 bases. Germline V gives CDR1 MNHNS, CDR2 SASEGT. This CDR3 contains 13 residues. With 6 bases clipped from V and 5 bases from J, the junction kept 3 bases outside the gene matches. The CDR3 bases are TGTGCCAGCAGCGTGGACAGGGGGTATGGCTACACCTTC. Residues: CASSVDRGYGYTF.

V is TRBV7-2 and J is TRBJ2-7, with 7 bases identical to TRBD2. The CDR3 spans 14 residues. In germline, CDR1 is SGHTA, CDR2 FQGNSA. Unmatched junction bases numbered 5, after V lost 1 base and J lost 5 bases. CDR3 protein: CASSLEASGHEQYF. For the CDR3, the DNA is TGTGCCAGCAGCTTAGAGGCTAGCGGCCACGAGCAGTACTTC.

This clonotype appeared many times. V usage is TRBV5-1 and J usage is TRBJ2-7; perhaps TRBD2 as D (7 bases). Germline loops: CDR1 SGHRS, CDR2 YFSETQ. The CDR3 spans 16 residues. Trimming removed 0 bases from V and 6 bases from J, with 19 bases in between. CDR3 loop: CASSLGPDAGAREQYF. CDR3 bases: TGCGCCAGCAGCTTGGGCCCCGACGCGGGGGCTCGCGAGCAGTACTTC.

The genes are TRBV4-1 and TRBJ2-7, with 9 bases lining up with TRBD1. The CDR3 consists of 17 residues. Germline lookup yields CDR1 MGHRA and CDR2 YSYEKL. V was pared by 4 bases and J by 2 bases, with 12 bases of the junction left unmatched. Here the CDR3 DNA reads TGCGCCAGCAGCCCACATCCCCCCGGGACAGGGCCCTACGAGCAGTACTTC. It translates to CASSPHPPGTGPYEQYF.

The J gene is TRBJ2-5, the V gene TRBV10-2; TRBD1 might be the D (6 bases). Germline V lookup: CDR1 WSHSY, CDR2 SAAADI. V dropped 7 bases and J dropped 7 bases, with 16 bases sitting between them. There are 13 residues in the CDR3. In nucleotides, the CDR3 is TGCGCCAGCAAACCTGACAGGCATCCGACCCAGTACTTC. Encoded protein: CASKPDRHPTQYF.

This clonotype was found many times. The rearrangement uses TRBV5-1 and TRBJ2-1; D is perhaps TRBD1 (7 bases). The length of the CDR3 is 16 residues. Per the germline V gene, CDR1 is SGHRS and CDR2 is YFSETQ. Deletions cut 0 bases from V and 6 bases from J, with 16 bases between. The CDR3 here is CASSLARGAQGNEQFF. CDR3 nucleotide sequence: TGCGCCAGCAGCTTGGCCAGGGGGGCCCAGGGCAATGAGCAGTTCTTC.

There are many counts of this clonotype. The CDR3 reads CSARVGSYEQYF. The CDR3 DNA reads TGCAGTGCTAGAGTGGGGTCCTACGAGCAGTACTTC. The chain uses TRBV20-1 and TRBJ2-7; no clear D. Germline-derived CDR1 and CDR2 are DFQATT and SNEGSKA (reference sequence). This CDR3 is built from 12 residues. Trimming pared 1 base from V and 1 base from J, leaving 5 bases between.